Presented here are 19 T cell receptor beta chains from one specimen sequenced in a study of lung T cells in sarcoidosis with Löfgren's syndrome. TCRdb itself ran the reads through MiXCR, one entry per CDR3 protein. This table holds about 3,100 distinct CDR3 sequences, 27% found once. What was sequenced was CD4+ T cells from bronchoalveolar lavage. The source is a human donor with sarcoidosis (Löfgren's syndrome or another form), or a control subject (not recorded which).

By share, this clonotype counts as medium-sized. V gene TRBV7-9 combines with J gene TRBJ1-5, with no clear D. The germline V and J ends were trimmed by 5 bases and 1 base, with 6 bases remaining between them. CDR3 length: 13 amino acids. The germline CDR1 and CDR2 sequences are SEHNR and FQNEAQ (reference sequence). The CDR3 region has the DNA TGTGCCAGCAGCCCTGGAAGCAATCAGCCCCAGCATTTT. As protein: CASSPGSNQPQHF.

This clonotype was counted ten times or more. This chain connects TRBV3-1 to TRBJ2-1; 12 bases map to TRBD2. Germline assignment: CDR1 LGHDT and CDR2 YNNKEL (reference sequence). This CDR3 region has 15 residues. V trimming: 1 base; J trimming: 9 bases; junction bases outside the gene matches: 4. The CDR3 region is CASSQGLAGESEQFF. CDR3 DNA sequence: TGTGCCAGCAGCCAAGGACTAGCGGGGGAAAGTGAGCAGTTCTTC.

This clonotype is medium-sized within its sample. The chain is built from TRBV3-1 and TRBJ1-2; D not resolved. The germline CDR1 and CDR2 sequences are LGHDT and YNNKEL (reference sequence). Trimming took 1 base from V and 5 from J, leaving 11 bases between them. This CDR3 contains 14 residues. CDR3 nucleotides: TGTGCCAGCAGCCAAGCAGGATCCCCGTATGGCTACACCTTC. Its protein product is CASSQAGSPYGYTF.

This clonotype was observed at least ten times. The CDR3, as DNA: TGTGCCATCAGAAATGGGGGCCACTACGAGCAGTACTTC. It specifies CAIRNGGHYEQYF. The chain uses TRBV10-3 and TRBJ2-7; TRBD1 might be the D (6 bases). V shed 6 bases and J shed 3 bases, with 12 bases lying between them. The germline gives CDR1 ENHRY, CDR2 SYGVKD. There are 13 residues in the CDR3.

This clonotype is deemed medium-sized (0.01 to 0.1%). The rearrangement uses TRBV6-2 or TRBV6-3 and TRBJ2-1; D unresolved. Germline CDR1 is MNHEY and CDR2 is SVGEGT. Trimming pared 4 bases from V and 14 bases from J, leaving 18 bases between. This CDR3 contains 13 residues. As DNA, the CDR3 is TGTGCCAGCAGTTGGGGTGGTTGGATTCCGGAGTTCTTC. Translating it yields CASSWGGWIPEFF.

By sample share, this clonotype is medium-sized. In nucleotides, the CDR3 is TGTGCCAGCAGTGAAGAAGCGGGGGCCCCAGAGACCCAGTACTTC. It is translated as CASSEEAGAPETQYF. The V gene is TRBV2, the J gene TRBJ2-5; 8 positions agree with TRBD2. Germline V gives CDR1 SNHLY, CDR2 FYNNEI. Losses at the gene ends were 1 base for V and 4 bases for J; bases not matched to a gene: 5. CDR3 length: 15 amino acids.

For the CDR3, the DNA is TGTGCCTGGAGTGCACCAGGTGTCTCCTACGAGCAGTACTTC. This translates into CAWSAPGVSYEQYF. This chain links TRBV30 with TRBJ2-7; unclear D gene. Germline V CDR1 and CDR2: GTSNPN, SVGIG (reference sequence). The V end was cut by 1 base, the J end by 0 bases, with 10 bases between. CDR3 size: 14 residues.

This clonotype qualifies as medium-sized (0.01 to 0.1%). The J gene is TRBJ1-1, the V gene TRBV20-1; no firm D call. The germline V gene has CDR1 DFQATT and CDR2 SNEGSKA (reference sequence). The CDR3 sequence is 15 residues long. V shed 1 base and J shed 14 bases, with 26 bases lying between them. The CDR3 loop reads CSARAGLGYGGVPFF. The DNA of the CDR3 is TGCAGTGCTAGAGCGGGCCTAGGGTATGGCGGCGTACCGTTCTTT.

In its sample, this clonotype is medium-sized. The rearrangement uses TRBV5-1 and TRBJ1-1, with D perhaps TRBD1 (6 bases). With 3 bases removed from V and 2 bases from J, the gap between germline ends came to 11 bases. Germline-derived CDR1 and CDR2 are SGHRS and YFSETQ. The CDR3 covers 14 residues. In DNA, the CDR3 is TGCGCCAGCAGCTACTGGGACACCAACACTGAAGCTTTCTTT. It codes for CASSYWDTNTEAFF.

By proportion, this clonotype is large. The genes are TRBV4-3 and TRBJ2-1, with 10 positions matching TRBD2. V was clipped by 2 bases and J by 3 bases; unmatched bases: 1. CDR3 length equals 15 residues. Germline V gene data show CDR1 as LGHNA and CDR2 as YSLEER. DNA of the CDR3: TGCGCCAGCAGCCAATGGACTAGCGGCTACAATGAGCAGTTCTTC. Translating it yields CASSQWTSGYNEQFF.

This clonotype is deemed medium-sized. The rearrangement links TRBV18 to TRBJ1-5; 7 bases line up with TRBD1. From germline, CDR1 is KGHSH and CDR2 LQKENI. J lost 5 bases, V lost 5 bases, and 6 bases had no gene match. The CDR3 is 14 residues long. This CDR3 is CASSAQGRDQPQHF. The CDR3 DNA reads as TGTGCCAGCTCAGCACAGGGGAGGGATCAGCCCCAGCATTTT. Full variable domain (remainder filled in from reference TRBV18 and TRBJ1-5): NAGVMQNPRHLVRRRGQEARLRCSPMKGHSHVYWYRQLPEEGLKFMVYLQKENIIDESGMPKERFSAEFPKEGPSILRIQQVVRGDSAAYFCASSAQGRDQPQHFGDGTRLSIL.

This clonotype is medium-sized (0.01 to 0.1%) in the sample. The rearrangement links TRBV13 to TRBJ2-3; 10 nucleotides match TRBD2. With V trimmed by 5 bases and J by 4 bases, 6 bases remained unmatched. The CDR3 extends over 15 amino acids. CDR1 and CDR2 from the germline V gene are PRHDT and FYEKMQ (reference sequence). The CDR3 here is CASSTSSGGSDTQYF. The CDR3, as DNA: TGTGCCAGCAGCACCTCTAGCGGGGGCTCAGATACGCAGTATTTT.

The chain is built from TRBV15 and TRBJ1-1, with unresolved D. The length of the CDR3 is 13 residues. Between the trimmed V and J ends, which lost 4 bases and 6 bases, there was a span of 12 bases. The germline V gene encodes CDR1 LNHNV and CDR2 YYDKDF (reference sequence). The CDR3: CATSKEARAEAFF. CDR3 nucleotides: TGTGCCACCAGCAAAGAGGCGAGAGCTGAAGCTTTCTTT.

By sample share, this clonotype is medium-sized. The chain uses TRBV18 and TRBJ1-4, with D unclear. V shed 4 bases and J shed 5 bases, with 11 bases lying between them. From germline, CDR1 is KGHSH and CDR2 LQKENI. The CDR3 has 14 amino acids. CDR3 loop: CASSLQSLNEKLFF. The CDR3 DNA reads TGTGCCAGCTCACTACAGAGCCTGAATGAAAAACTGTTTTTT.

This clonotype counts as medium-sized. The rearrangement uses TRBV2 and TRBJ1-2; no clear D gene. Germline V gives CDR1 SNHLY, CDR2 FYNNEI. V was clipped by 1 base and J by 6 bases, with 9 bases between them. CDR3 size: 13 residues. CDR3 in DNA: TGTGCCAGCAGTGAAGATACCGCCGATGGCTACACCTTC. This sequence encodes CASSEDTADGYTF.

This clonotype came up a few times. The gene calls are TRBV30 and TRBJ1-2; 8 nucleotides line up with TRBD1. In germline, CDR1 is GTSNPN, CDR2 SVGIG (reference sequence). After removal of 2 bases from V and 3 bases from J, the junction contained 2 bases not matched to a gene. The CDR3 length is 13 residues. The CDR3 reads CAWSQGADYGYTF. The CDR3 nucleotides read TGTGCCTGGAGTCAGGGGGCGGACTATGGCTACACCTTC.

This clonotype was picked up many times. The gene calls are TRBV11-2 and TRBJ2-7, with D possibly TRBD1 on 5 matching bases. V lost 4 bases and J 6 bases, leaving 16 bases between the germline ends. CDR1 and CDR2 from the germline V gene are SGHAT and FQNNGV. The CDR3 extends over 14 amino acids. The CDR3 DNA sequence: TGTGCCAGCAGCTCCTTTTTCAGGGCGGCCGAGCAGTACTTC. It is translated as CASSSFFRAAEQYF.

This clonotype is termed medium-sized. J is TRBJ1-1 and V is TRBV6-1, with D tentatively TRBD1 (6 bases). Trimming cost V 3 bases and J 4 bases, with 9 bases left between them. CDR3 size: 13 residues. Germline V gene sequence: CDR1 MNHNS, CDR2 SASEGT. The CDR3 protein is CASSDPRGTEAFF. CDR3 in DNA: TGTGCCAGCAGTGACCCCAGGGGCACTGAAGCTTTCTTT.

This clonotype qualifies as medium-sized. The chain uses TRBV20-1 and TRBJ1-2; the D is unclear. This CDR3 has 13 amino acids. V lost 1 base and J lost 3, with 9 bases in between. Per germline, CDR1 DFQATT and CDR2 SNEGSKA (reference sequence). CDR3 in DNA: TGCAGTGCTAGAGTCCGGTCGGACTATGGCTACACCTTC. This sequence encodes CSARVRSDYGYTF.